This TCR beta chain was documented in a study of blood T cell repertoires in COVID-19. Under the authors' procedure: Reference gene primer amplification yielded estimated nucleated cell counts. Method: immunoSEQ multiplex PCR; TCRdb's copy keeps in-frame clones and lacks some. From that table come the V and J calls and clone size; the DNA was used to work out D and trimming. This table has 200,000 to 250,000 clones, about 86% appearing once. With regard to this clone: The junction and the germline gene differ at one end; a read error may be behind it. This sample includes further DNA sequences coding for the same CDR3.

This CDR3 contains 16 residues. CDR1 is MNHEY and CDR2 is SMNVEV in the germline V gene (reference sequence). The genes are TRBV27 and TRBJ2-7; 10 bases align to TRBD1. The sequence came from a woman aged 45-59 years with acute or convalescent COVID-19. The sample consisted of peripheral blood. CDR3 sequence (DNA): TGTGCTAGCAGTACTCGACAGGGGGCCAGCACATACGAGCAGTACTTC. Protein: CASSTRQGASTYEQYF.